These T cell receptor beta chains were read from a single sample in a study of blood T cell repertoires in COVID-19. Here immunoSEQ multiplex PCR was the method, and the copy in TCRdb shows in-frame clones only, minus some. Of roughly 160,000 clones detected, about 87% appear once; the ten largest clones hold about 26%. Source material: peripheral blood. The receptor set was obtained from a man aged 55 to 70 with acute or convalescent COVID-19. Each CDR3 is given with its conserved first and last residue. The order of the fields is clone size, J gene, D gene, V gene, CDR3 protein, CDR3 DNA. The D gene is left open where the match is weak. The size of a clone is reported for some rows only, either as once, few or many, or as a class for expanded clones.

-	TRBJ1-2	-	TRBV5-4	CASSLGHRANYGYTF	TGTGCCAGCAGCTTGGGGCACAGGGCTAACTATGGCTACACCTTC
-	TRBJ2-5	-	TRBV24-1	CASGTAQETQYF	TGTGCCAGCGGGACAGCCCAAGAGACCCAGTACTTC
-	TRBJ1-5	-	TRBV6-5	CASSRGGQPQHF	TGTGCCAGCAGCCGCGGGGGCCAGCCCCAGCATTTT
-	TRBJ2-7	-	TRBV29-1	CSASLGGGYEQYF	TGCAGCGCCTCCCTCGGCGGAGGATACGAGCAGTACTTC
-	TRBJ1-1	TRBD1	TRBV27	CASSSDRAWRITFF	TGTGCCAGCAGTTCCGACAGGGCATGGAGGATAACTTTCTTT
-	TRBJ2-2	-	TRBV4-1	CASRQGSNTGELFF	TGCGCCAGCAGACAGGGCTCGAACACCGGGGAGCTGTTTTTT
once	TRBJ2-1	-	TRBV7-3	CASSLGQYNEQFF	TGTGCCAGCAGCTTAGGCCAGTACAATGAGCAGTTCTTC
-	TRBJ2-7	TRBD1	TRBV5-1	CASSFDGQGAYEQYF	TGCGCCAGCAGCTTCGACGGACAGGGGGCCTACGAGCAGTACTTC
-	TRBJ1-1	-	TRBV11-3	CASSPRGPGTEAFF	TGTGCCAGCAGCCCAAGGGGTCCGGGTACTGAAGCTTTCTTT
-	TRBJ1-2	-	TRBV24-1	CATSDWQGQGYTF	TGTGCCACCAGTGATTGGCAGGGGCAGGGCTACACCTTC
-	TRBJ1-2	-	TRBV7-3	CASSFGEGGYTF	TGTGCCAGCAGCTTCGGGGAAGGTGGCTACACCTTC
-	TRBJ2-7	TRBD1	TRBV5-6	CASTSDRDGEQYF	TGTGCCAGCACCTCGGACAGGGATGGCGAGCAGTACTTC
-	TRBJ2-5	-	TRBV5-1	CASRYLETQYF	TGCGCCAGCAGGTACTTAGAGACCCAGTACTTC
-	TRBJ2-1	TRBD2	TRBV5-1	CASSLGASGRSGNEQFF	TGCGCCAGCAGCTTGGGGGCTAGCGGGAGAAGTGGCAATGAGCAGTTCTTC
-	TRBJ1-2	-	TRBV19	CASSIGGSYGYTF	TGTGCCAGTAGTATAGGAGGTTCCTATGGCTACACCTTC
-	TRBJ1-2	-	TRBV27	CASRDMTLDAFYGYTF	TGTGCCAGCCGGGATATGACGCTAGACGCATTTTATGGCTACACCTTC
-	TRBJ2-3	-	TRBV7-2	CASSLQDTQYF	TGTGCCAGCAGCTTACAAGATACGCAGTATTTT
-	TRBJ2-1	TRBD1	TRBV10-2	CASSENTGGADNEQFF	TGCGCCAGCAGTGAGAATACAGGGGGCGCGGATAATGAGCAGTTCTTC
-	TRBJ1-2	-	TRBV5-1	CASSPPGGGHGYTF	TGCGCCAGCAGCCCCCCGGGAGGGGGGCATGGCTACACCTTC
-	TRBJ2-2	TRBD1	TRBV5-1	CASSFDRVANTGELFF	TGCGCCAGCAGCTTCGACAGGGTAGCGAACACCGGGGAGCTGTTTTTT
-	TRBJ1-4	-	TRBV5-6	CASSLVHLGEKLFF	TGTGCCAGCAGCTTGGTGCACCTCGGGGAAAAACTGTTTTTT
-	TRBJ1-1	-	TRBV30	CAWSVMGTPRNTEAFF	TGTGCCTGGAGTGTCATGGGGACACCTCGGAACACTGAAGCTTTCTTT
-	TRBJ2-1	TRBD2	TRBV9	CASSVRTSGSEQFF	TGTGCCAGCAGCGTGAGGACTAGCGGGAGTGAGCAGTTCTTC
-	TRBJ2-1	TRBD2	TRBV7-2	CASSLTDSGSSYNEQFF	TGTGCCAGCAGCTTAACGGATAGCGGGAGCTCCTACAATGAGCAGTTCTTC
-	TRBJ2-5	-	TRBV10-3	CAISEIPSKEGGTQYF	TGTGCCATCAGTGAAATACCAAGCAAGGAAGGAGGAACCCAGTACTTC
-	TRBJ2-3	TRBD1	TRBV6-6	CASSRIGGLRTDTQYF	TGTGCCAGCAGTCGAATAGGGGGCTTGCGCACAGATACGCAGTATTTT
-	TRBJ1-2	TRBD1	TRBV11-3	CASSRGQGDYGYTF	TGTGCCAGCAGCCGGGGACAGGGAGACTATGGCTACACCTTC
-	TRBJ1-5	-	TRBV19	CASSPGGSDQPQHF	TGTGCCAGTAGTCCTGGGGGGTCGGATCAGCCCCAGCATTTT
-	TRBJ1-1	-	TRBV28	CASSLGTLTEAFF	TGTGCCAGCAGTCTCGGGACATTAACTGAAGCTTTCTTT
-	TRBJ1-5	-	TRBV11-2	CASSLGSYSNQPQHF	TGTGCCAGCAGCTTAGGTTCGTATAGCAATCAGCCCCAGCATTTT
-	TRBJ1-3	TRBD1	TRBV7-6	CASSLYGTDSGNTIYF	TGTGCCAGCAGCTTATACGGGACAGACTCTGGAAACACCATATATTTT
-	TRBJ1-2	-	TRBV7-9	CASSSLSSPNYGYTF	TGTGCCAGCAGCTCACTCTCTAGCCCTAACTATGGCTACACCTTC
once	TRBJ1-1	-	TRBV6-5	CASSHREHTEAFF	TGTGCCAGCAGTCACAGGGAGCACACTGAAGCTTTCTTT
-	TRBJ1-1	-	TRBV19	CASSGGPRVAEAFF	TGTGCCAGTAGTGGGGGCCCGAGGGTAGCTGAAGCTTTCTTT
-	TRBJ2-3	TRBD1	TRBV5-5	CASSQGQDFTDTQYF	TGTGCCAGCAGCCAGGGACAGGATTTCACAGATACGCAGTATTTT
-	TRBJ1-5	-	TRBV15	CATSRDPQGRNQPQHF	TGTGCCACCAGCAGAGATCCCCAGGGGCGAAATCAGCCCCAGCATTTT
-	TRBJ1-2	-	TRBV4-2	CASSQDPGYGYTF	TGTGCCAGCAGCCAAGATCCAGGGTATGGCTACACCTTC
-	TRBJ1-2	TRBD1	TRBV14	CASSLQGAAGYTF	TGTGCCAGCAGCTTACAGGGGGCAGCTGGCTACACCTTC
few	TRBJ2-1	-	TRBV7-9	CASSLGGPYNEQFF	TGTGCCAGCAGCTTAGGGGGGCCATACAATGAGCAGTTCTTC
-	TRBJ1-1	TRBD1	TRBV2	CASRPDRGSMNTEAFF	TGTGCCAGCAGGCCCGACAGGGGGAGCATGAACACTGAAGCTTTCTTT
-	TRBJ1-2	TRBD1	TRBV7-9	CASSSGGAVVSNYGYTF	TGTGCCAGCAGCTCAGGGGGCGCGGTGGTATCTAACTATGGCTACACCTTC
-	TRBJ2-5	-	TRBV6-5	CASTLYETQYF	TGTGCCAGCACTCTCTATGAGACCCAGTACTTC